This T cell receptor (beta chain) was found in a study of T cells in tuberculosis. Looking at the study overall: CD1B tetramers identified T cells specific for mycobacterial lipid GMM.

Germline CDR1 LNHDA, CDR2 SQIVND (reference sequence). Trimming cost V 5 bases and J 6 bases; bases outside gene matches: 6. This CDR3 contains 15 residues. In its sample, this clone was seen a few times. Sequencing of TCR-alpha and TCR-beta chains was unpaired. Only in-frame clones appear in the TCRdb table, and some are missing; sequencing was by immunoSEQ multiplex PCR. This sample has roughly 92,000 clones, with approximately 90% found just once. Thawed, overnight-rested PBMC were stained with GMM-loaded CD1B tetramer, viability dye and anti-CD3, then sorted. The lipid loaded on the CD1B tetramers was C32 glucose monomycolate from Rhodococcus equi.

The clonotype was recovered from an adult woman with latent tuberculosis. The chain employs TRBV19 and TRBJ1-4; 10 positions agree with TRBD1. Sequencing used CD1b-GMM tetramer-negative cells sorted from PBMCs. The chain's CDR3 is CASSPPGTGDEKLFF. For the CDR3, the DNA is TGTGCCAGTAGTCCCCCCGGGACAGGGGATGAAAAACTGTTTTTT.